Presented here are 26 T cell receptor beta chains from one specimen sequenced in a study of monozygotic twins with inflammatory bowel disease. TCRdb reprocessed the 5' RACE reads, keeping one entry per CDR3 protein, no DNA. This sample's table reports approximately 160,000 distinct CDR3 sequences. The source material was blood. These receptor sequences come from a human donor with ulcerative colitis or Crohn's disease, or a healthy co-twin of an affected twin (not recorded which).

This chain joins TRBV10-3 and TRBJ1-5; TCRdb's D call of TRBD1 is untestable without DNA. The CDR3 has 15 amino acids. The germline gives CDR1 ENHRY, CDR2 SYGVKD. The CDR3 sequence: CAISEGQGATQPQHF.

The rearrangement joins TRBV11-1 to TRBJ2-3; lacking DNA, the TRBD2 call made by TCRdb goes unchecked. The CDR3 runs 18 residues. The germline CDR1 and CDR2 sequences are SGHAT and FQDESV (reference sequence). CDR3: CASRQKSLAGGASDTQYF.

The chain uses TRBV11-2 and TRBJ2-1. The germline gives CDR1 SGHAT, CDR2 FQNNGV. This CDR3 contains 15 residues. This CDR3 reads CASTSSGSSYNEQFF.

CDR3 region: CASTSLDRGQPQHF. V and J are TRBV7-2 and TRBJ1-5. The V gene's germline CDR1 is SGHTA and CDR2 FQGNSA. This CDR3 is 14 amino acids long.

V usage is TRBV28 and J usage is TRBJ1-2; lacking DNA, the TRBD1 call made by TCRdb goes unchecked. Germline V lookup: CDR1 MDHEN, CDR2 SYDVKM. The CDR3 runs 15 residues. The CDR3 reads CASGSHRVLNYGYTF.

This sequence joins TRBV9 and TRBJ2-5; the D gene TCRdb calls, TRBD1, cannot be checked with no DNA. CDR1 and CDR2 (germline): SGDLS, YYNGEE. CDR3 length: 16 amino acids. Here the CDR3 reads CASSPTEGANQETQYF.

J is TRBJ1-1 and V is TRBV5-1. The CDR3 totals 14 residues. Germline loops: CDR1 SGHRS, CDR2 YFSETQ. Here the CDR3 reads CASSLSRGGTEAFF.

The CDR3 loop is CASSTGIYEQYF. The rearrangement links TRBV11-1 to TRBJ2-7; absent DNA, TCRdb's TRBD1 call cannot be checked. CDR3 size: 12 residues. From germline, CDR1 is SGHAT and CDR2 FQDESV (reference sequence).

V is TRBV20-1 and J is TRBJ2-5; lacking DNA, the TRBD1 call made by TCRdb goes unchecked. CDR1 and CDR2 from the germline V gene are DFQATT and SNEGSKA (reference sequence). This CDR3 is 14 amino acids long. The CDR3 reads CSASQGQVKETQYF.

The V gene is TRBV3-1, the J gene TRBJ2-2; there is no DNA to check the TCRdb D call of TRBD1. CDR3 length: 17 amino acids. CDR1 LGHDT and CDR2 YNNKEL come from the germline V gene (reference sequence). The chain's CDR3 is CASSQDGDRPNTGELFF.

The rearrangement links TRBV4-1 to TRBJ1-5; TCRdb's D call, TRBD1, is unchecked because there is no DNA. Per germline, CDR1 MGHRA and CDR2 YSYEKL. The CDR3 is 16 residues long. The CDR3 spells CASSHLFTGGNQPQHF.

The rearrangement uses TRBV6-6 and TRBJ2-1; the D gene TCRdb calls, TRBD1, cannot be checked with no DNA. This CDR3 has 13 residues. The V gene's germline CDR1 is MNHNY and CDR2 SVGAGI (reference sequence). CDR3 in amino acids: CATGQGRYNEQFF.

The rearrangement links TRBV13 to TRBJ2-1; TCRdb reports TRBD1, a call that lacks DNA to check it against. The germline V gene encodes CDR1 PRHDT and CDR2 FYEKMQ (reference sequence). The CDR3 totals 15 residues. CDR3 loop: CASSLGRGDYNEQFF. Full variable domain (rest looked up from reference TRBV13 and TRBJ2-1): AAGVIQSPRHLIKEKRETATLKCYPIPRHDTVYWYQQGPGQDPQFLISFYEKMQSDKGSIPDRFSAQQFSDYHSELNMSSLELGDSALYFCASSLGRGDYNEQFFGPGTRLTVL.

The chain combines TRBV12-3 or TRBV12-4 with TRBJ2-7; TCRdb outputs TRBD1, but without DNA this stays unchecked. CDR3 size: 15 residues. The CDR3 loop reads CASSLQATGSYEQYF.

The chain combines TRBV5-1 with TRBJ2-7. Looked up from germline, CDR1 is SGHRS and CDR2 is YFSETQ. The CDR3 sequence is 12 residues long. CDR3 amino acids: CATRGDVDEQYF.

The chain links TRBV20-1 to TRBJ1-1; without DNA, the TCRdb call of TRBD1 cannot be checked. The CDR3 is 13 residues long. Germline loops: CDR1 DFQATT, CDR2 SNEGSKA (reference sequence). The CDR3 spells CSARTEQNTEAFF.

The chain employs TRBV15 and TRBJ1-6; checking the TCRdb D call of TRBD1 is not possible without DNA. CDR3 length equals 16 residues. Germline CDR1 and CDR2: LNHNV and YYDKDF (reference sequence). CDR3 sequence reads: CATSREGQGYNSPLHF. The complete variable domain, with remaining parts taken from reference TRBV15 and TRBJ1-6, reads DAMVIQNPRYQVTQFGKPVTLSCSQTLNHNVMYWYQQKSSQAPKLLFHYYDKDFNNEADTPDNFQSRRPNTSFCFLDIRSPGLGDTAMYLCATSREGQGYNSPLHFGNGTRLTVT.

This chain uses TRBV7-2 with TRBJ2-7. CDR3 size: 13 residues. Germline assignment: CDR1 SGHTA and CDR2 FQGNSA. The CDR3 protein is CASSLGVYYEQYF.

This CDR3 is CASSLTGVAYEQYF. The chain joins TRBV12-3 or TRBV12-4 to TRBJ2-7; TCRdb returns TRBD1, unconfirmable since there is no DNA. The CDR3 contains 14 residues.

CDR3 residues: CASSLEAGQGYTF. V gene TRBV7-9 combines with J gene TRBJ1-2. This CDR3 has 13 amino acids. Germline V gene data show CDR1 as SEHNR and CDR2 as FQNEAQ (reference sequence).

This rearrangement joins TRBV9 to TRBJ2-3; with no DNA, the TCRdb D assignment of TRBD2 cannot be verified. CDR1 and CDR2 from the germline V gene are SGDLS and YYNGEE. This CDR3 region has 13 residues. This CDR3 reads CASSVGTHETQYF. Drawing the rest from reference TRBV9 and TRBJ2-3, the complete variable domain is DSGVTQTPKHLITATGQRVTLRCSPRSGDLSVYWYQQSLDQGLQFLIQYYNGEERAKGNILERFSAQQFPDLHSELNLSSLELGDSALYFCASSVGTHETQYFGPGTRLTVL.

CDR3 sequence: CSARDPRESNQPQHF. The chain joins TRBV20-1 to TRBJ1-5; lacking DNA, the TRBD1 call made by TCRdb goes unchecked. Looked up from germline, CDR1 is DFQATT and CDR2 is SNEGSKA (reference sequence). The CDR3 has 15 amino acids.

This rearrangement joins TRBV15 to TRBJ1-6; the D call of TRBD1 rests on TCRdb alone, since no DNA is present to check it. Germline values: CDR1 LNHNV, CDR2 YYDKDF (reference sequence). The CDR3 contains 12 residues. The chain's CDR3 is CATGHSDSPLHF.

The V and J genes are TRBV28 and TRBJ2-2; checking the TCRdb D call of TRBD2 is not possible without DNA. There are 14 residues in the CDR3. Germline CDR1 reads MDHEN; CDR2 reads SYDVKM. The chain's CDR3 is CATTRAMGAGELFF.

The genes are TRBV5-1 and TRBJ2-1; TCRdb's D call, TRBD1, is unchecked because there is no DNA. From germline, CDR1 is SGHRS and CDR2 YFSETQ. This CDR3 region has 12 residues. CDR3 residues: CASSTTGYEQFF.

V gene TRBV20-1 combines with J gene TRBJ2-2; absent DNA, TCRdb's TRBD2 call cannot be checked. The CDR3 covers 20 residues. CDR1 is DFQATT and CDR2 is SNEGSKA in the germline V gene (reference sequence). CDR3 in amino acids: CSAREIRRTSGMSNTGELFF.